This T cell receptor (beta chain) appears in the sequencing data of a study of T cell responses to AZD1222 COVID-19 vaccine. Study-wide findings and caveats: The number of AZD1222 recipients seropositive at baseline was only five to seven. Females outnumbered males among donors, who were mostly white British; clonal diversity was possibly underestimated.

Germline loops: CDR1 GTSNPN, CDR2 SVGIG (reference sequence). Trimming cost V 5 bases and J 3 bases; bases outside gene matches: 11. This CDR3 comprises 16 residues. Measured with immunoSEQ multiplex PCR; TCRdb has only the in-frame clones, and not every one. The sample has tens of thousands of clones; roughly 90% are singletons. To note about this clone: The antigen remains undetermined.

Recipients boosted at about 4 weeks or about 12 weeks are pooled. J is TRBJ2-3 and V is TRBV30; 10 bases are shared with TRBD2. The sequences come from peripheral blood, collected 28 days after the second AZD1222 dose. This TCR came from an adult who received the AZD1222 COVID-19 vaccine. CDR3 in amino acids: CAWAYSSGRWTDTQYF. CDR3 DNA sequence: TGTGCCTGGGCCTACAGTAGCGGGAGGTGGACAGATACGCAGTATTTT.